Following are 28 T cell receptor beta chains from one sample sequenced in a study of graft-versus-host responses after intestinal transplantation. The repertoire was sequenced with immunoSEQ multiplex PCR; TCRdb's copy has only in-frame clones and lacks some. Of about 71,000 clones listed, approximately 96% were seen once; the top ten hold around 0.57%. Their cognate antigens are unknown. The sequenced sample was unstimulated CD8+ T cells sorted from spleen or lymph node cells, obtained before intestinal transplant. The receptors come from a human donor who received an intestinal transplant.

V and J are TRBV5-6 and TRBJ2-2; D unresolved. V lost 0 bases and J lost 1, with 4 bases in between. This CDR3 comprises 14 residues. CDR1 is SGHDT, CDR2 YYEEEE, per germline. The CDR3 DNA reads TGTGCCAGCAGCTTGGGGGGGAACACCGGGGAGCTGTTTTTT. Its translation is CASSLGGNTGELFF.

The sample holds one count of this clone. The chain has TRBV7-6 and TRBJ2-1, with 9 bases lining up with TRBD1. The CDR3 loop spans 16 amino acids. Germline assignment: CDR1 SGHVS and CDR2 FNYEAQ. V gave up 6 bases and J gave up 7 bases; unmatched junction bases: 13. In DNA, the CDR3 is TGTGCCAGCAGTTCTAGGGACAGGGAGAGTTGGAATGAGCAGTTCTTC. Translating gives CASSSRDRESWNEQFF.

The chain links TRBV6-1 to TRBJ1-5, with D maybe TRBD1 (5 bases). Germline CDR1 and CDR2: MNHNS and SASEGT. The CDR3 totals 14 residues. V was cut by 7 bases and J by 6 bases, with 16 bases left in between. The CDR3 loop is CASKSGIVVQPQHF. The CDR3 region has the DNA TGTGCCAGCAAGTCAGGGATCGTCGTTCAGCCCCAGCATTTT.

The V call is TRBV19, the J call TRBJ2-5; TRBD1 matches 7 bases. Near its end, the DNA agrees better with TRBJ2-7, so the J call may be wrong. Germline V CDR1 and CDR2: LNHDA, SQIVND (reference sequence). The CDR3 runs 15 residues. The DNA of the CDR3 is TGTGCCAGTAGAATGACAGGGCCCAGCTCCTACGAGCAGTACTTC. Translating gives CASRMTGPSSYEQYF.

The CDR3 loop reads CASSAMDNEQYF. The CDR3 DNA reads TGTGCCAGCAGCGCGATGGACAACGAGCAGTACTTC. The V call is TRBV9, the J call TRBJ2-7; TRBD1 might be the D (5 bases). Germline V gene lookup returns CDR1 SGDLS and CDR2 YYNGEE. The V and J ends lost 3 bases and 5 bases respectively, with 9 bases between them. CDR3 length: 12 amino acids.

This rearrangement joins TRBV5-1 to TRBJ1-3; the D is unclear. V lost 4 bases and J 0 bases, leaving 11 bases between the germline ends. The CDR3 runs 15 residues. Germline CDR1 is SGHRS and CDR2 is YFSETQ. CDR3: CASSLTGRSGNTIYF. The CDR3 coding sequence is TGCGCCAGCAGCCTTACGGGTCGCTCTGGAAACACCATATATTTT.

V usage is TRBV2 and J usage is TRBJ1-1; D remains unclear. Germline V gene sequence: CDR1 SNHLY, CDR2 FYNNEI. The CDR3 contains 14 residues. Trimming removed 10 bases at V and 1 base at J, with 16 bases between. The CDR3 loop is CATREAGRNTEAFF. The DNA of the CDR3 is TGTGCCACCAGAGAGGCAGGCCGGAACACTGAAGCTTTCTTT. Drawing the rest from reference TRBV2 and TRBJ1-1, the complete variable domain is EPEVTQTPSHQVTQMGQEVILRCVPISNHLYFYWYRQILGQKVEFLVSFYNNEISEKSEIFDDQFSVERPDGSNFTLKIRSTKLEDSAMYFCATREAGRNTEAFFGQGTRLTVV.

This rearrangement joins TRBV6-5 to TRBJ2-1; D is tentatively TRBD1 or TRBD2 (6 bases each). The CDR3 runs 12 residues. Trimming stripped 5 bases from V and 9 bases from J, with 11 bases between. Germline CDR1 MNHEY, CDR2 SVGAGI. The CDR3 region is CASSEGDFEQFF. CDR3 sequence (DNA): TGTGCCAGCAGTGAGGGGGACTTTGAGCAGTTCTTC.

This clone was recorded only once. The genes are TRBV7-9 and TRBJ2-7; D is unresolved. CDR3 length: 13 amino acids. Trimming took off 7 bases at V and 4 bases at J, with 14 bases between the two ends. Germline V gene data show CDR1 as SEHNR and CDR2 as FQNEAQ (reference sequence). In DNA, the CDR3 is TGTGCCAGCACTCCTTGGAGTGTATACGAGCAGTACTTC. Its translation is CASTPWSVYEQYF.

DNA for the CDR3: TGCAGCGTTGAAGGGGGGGCCCTTCGCGAGCAGTACTTC. It encodes CSVEGGALREQYF. The chain couples TRBV29-1 to TRBJ2-7, with D perhaps being TRBD1 or TRBD2 (6 bases each). This CDR3 region has 13 residues. Per germline, CDR1 SQVTM and CDR2 ANQGSEA. The ends were cut back, 1 base at V and 6 bases at J, with 13 bases in the middle.

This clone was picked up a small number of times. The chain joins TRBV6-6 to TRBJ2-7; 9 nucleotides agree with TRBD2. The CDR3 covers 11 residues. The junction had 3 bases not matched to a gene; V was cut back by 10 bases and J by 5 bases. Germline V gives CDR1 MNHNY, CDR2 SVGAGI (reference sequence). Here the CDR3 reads CATGGGDEQYF. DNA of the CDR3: TGTGCCACTGGCGGGGGGGACGAGCAGTACTTC.

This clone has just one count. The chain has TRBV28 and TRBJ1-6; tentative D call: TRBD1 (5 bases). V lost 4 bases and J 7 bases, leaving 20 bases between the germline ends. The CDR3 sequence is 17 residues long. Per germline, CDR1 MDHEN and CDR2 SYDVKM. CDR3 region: CASSSIVEGLRNSPLHF. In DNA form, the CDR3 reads TGTGCCAGCAGTTCGATCGTGGAGGGACTGAGGAATTCACCCCTCCACTTT.

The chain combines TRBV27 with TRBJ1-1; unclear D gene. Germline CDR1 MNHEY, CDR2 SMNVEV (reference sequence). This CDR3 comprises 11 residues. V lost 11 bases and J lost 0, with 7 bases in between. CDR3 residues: CAREVNTEAFF. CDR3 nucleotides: TGTGCCCGCGAGGTGAACACTGAAGCTTTCTTT.

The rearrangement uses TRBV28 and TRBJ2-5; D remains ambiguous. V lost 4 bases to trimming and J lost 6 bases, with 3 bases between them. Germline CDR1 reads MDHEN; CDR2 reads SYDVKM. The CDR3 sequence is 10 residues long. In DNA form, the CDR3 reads TGTGCCAGCAGTTATAAGACCCAGTACTTC. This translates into CASSYKTQYF.

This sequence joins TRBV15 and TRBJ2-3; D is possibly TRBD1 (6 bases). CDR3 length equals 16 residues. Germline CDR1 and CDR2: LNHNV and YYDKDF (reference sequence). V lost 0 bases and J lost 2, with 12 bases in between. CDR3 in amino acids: CATSRDRRTVTDTQYF. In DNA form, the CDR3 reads TGTGCCACCAGCAGAGATCGCAGGACAGTCACAGATACGCAGTATTTT.

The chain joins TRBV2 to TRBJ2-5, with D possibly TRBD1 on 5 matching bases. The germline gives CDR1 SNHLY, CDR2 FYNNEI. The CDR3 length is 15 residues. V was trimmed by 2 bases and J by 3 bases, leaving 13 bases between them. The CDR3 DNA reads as TGTGCCAGCAGTGAAACTTGGACAATGGAAGAGACCCAGTACTTC. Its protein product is CASSETWTMEETQYF.

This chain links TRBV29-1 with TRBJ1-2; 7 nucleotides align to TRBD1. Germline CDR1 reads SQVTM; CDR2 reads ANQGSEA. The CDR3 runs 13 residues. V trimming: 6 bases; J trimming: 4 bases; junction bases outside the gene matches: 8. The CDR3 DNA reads TGCAGCGTAGCTACAGGGGTTGCCTATGGCTACACCTTC. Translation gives CSVATGVAYGYTF. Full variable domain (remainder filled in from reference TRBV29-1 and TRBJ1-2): SAVISQKPSRDICQRGTSLTIQCQVDSQVTMMFWYRQQPGQSLTLIATANQGSEATYESGFVIDKFPISRPNLTFSTLTVSNMSPEDSSIYLCSVATGVAYGYTFGSGTRLTVV.

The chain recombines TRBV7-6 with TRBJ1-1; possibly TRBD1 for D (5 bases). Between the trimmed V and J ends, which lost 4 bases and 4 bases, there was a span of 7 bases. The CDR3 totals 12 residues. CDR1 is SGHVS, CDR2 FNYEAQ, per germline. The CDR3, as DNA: TGTGCCAGCAGCTCGGGACCCACTGAAGCTTTCTTT. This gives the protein CASSSGPTEAFF.

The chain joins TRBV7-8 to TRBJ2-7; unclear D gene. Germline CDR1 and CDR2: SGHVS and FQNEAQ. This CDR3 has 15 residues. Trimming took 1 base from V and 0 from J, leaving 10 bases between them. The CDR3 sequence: CASSLESYSSYEQYF. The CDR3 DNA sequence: TGTGCCAGCAGCTTAGAGTCGTACAGCTCCTACGAGCAGTACTTC.

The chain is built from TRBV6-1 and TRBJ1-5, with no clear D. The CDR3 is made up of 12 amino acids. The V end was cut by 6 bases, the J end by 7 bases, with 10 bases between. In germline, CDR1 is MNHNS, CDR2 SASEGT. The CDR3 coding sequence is TGTGCCAGCAGAACGAAAGGACAGCCCCAGCATTTT. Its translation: CASRTKGQPQHF.

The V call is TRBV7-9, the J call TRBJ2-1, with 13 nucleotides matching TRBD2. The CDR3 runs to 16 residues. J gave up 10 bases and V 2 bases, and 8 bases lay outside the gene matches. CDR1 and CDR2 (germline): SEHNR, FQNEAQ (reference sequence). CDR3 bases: TGTGCCAGCAGCTTACCGCTCGGACTAGCGGGAGACGAGCAGTTCTTC. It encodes CASSLPLGLAGDEQFF.

CDR3 loop: CASSLKTGGHEQYF. DNA of the CDR3: TGCGCCAGCAGCCTAAAGACAGGGGGGCACGAGCAGTACTTC. V and J are TRBV4-1 and TRBJ2-7; 9 bases agree with TRBD1. The germline V gene encodes CDR1 MGHRA and CDR2 YSYEKL. V shed 4 bases and J 5 bases; nucleotides not matched to a gene: 6. The CDR3 spans 14 residues.

In nucleotides, the CDR3 is TGCGCCAGCAGCTTGGCCGAAGGCCCAGATCAGCCCCAGCATTTT. Protein sequence: CASSLAEGPDQPQHF. The V gene is TRBV5-1, the J gene TRBJ1-5; D is ambiguous. The V end was cut by 0 bases, the J end by 5 bases, with 12 bases between. The CDR3 loop spans 15 amino acids. Germline CDR1 reads SGHRS; CDR2 reads YFSETQ.

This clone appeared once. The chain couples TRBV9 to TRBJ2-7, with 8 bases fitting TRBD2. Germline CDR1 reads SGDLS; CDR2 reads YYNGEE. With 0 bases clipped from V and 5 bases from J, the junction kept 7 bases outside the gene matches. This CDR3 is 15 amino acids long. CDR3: CASSVEAGVGNEQYF. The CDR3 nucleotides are TGTGCCAGCAGCGTAGAAGCGGGAGTAGGCAACGAGCAGTACTTC. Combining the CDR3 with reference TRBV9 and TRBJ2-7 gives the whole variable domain DSGVTQTPKHLITATGQRVTLRCSPRSGDLSVYWYQQSLDQGLQFLIQYYNGEERAKGNILERFSAQQFPDLHSELNLSSLELGDSALYFCASSVEAGVGNEQYFGPGTRLTVT.

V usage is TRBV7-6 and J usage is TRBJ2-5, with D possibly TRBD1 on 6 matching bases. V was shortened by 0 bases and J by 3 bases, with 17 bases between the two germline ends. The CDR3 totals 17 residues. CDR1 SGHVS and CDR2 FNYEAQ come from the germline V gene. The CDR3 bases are TGTGCCAGCAGCTTAGCGGCAGGGGCCCTCGCGGAAGAGACCCAGTACTTC. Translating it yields CASSLAAGALAEETQYF.

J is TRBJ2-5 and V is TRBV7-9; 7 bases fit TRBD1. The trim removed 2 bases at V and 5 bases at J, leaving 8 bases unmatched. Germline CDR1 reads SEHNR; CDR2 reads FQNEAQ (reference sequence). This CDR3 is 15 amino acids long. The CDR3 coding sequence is TGTGCCAGCAGCTTACCACAGGGGATAGGGGAGACCCAGTACTTC. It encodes CASSLPQGIGETQYF.

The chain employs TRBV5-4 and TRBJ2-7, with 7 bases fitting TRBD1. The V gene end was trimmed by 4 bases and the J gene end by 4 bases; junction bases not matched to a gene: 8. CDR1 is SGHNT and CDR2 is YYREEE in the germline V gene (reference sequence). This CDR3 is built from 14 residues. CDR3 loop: CASSPTGESYEQYF. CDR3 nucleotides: TGTGCCAGCAGCCCCACAGGGGAATCGTACGAGCAGTACTTC.

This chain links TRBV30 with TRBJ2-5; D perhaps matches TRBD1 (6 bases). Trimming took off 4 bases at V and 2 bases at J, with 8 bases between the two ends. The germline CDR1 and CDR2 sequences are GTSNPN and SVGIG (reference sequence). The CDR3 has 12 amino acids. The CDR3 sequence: CAWTGVQETQYF. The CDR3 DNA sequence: TGTGCCTGGACAGGGGTGCAAGAGACCCAGTACTTC.